The sequence of this TCR beta chain was determined in a study of T cells in pancreatic ductal adenocarcinoma. Study-wide findings and caveats: Mean clonality was about 0.11 in tumors and about 0.069 in blood, not significantly different. Unique clonotypes were about 8-fold more numerous in blood than in tumor.

Points on this clone: What it recognizes is unknown.

TCRdb keeps only in-frame clones here, not all; method: immunoSEQ multiplex PCR. The sample has roughly 16,000 clones; about 90% are singletons. The V gene's germline CDR1 is KGHSH and CDR2 LQKENI. This CDR3 has 14 amino acids. V was pared by 2 bases and J by 3 bases, with 1 base of the junction left unmatched. Selected pancreatic ductal adenocarcinoma patients had undergone surgery without neoadjuvant therapy. V is TRBV18 and J is TRBJ2-1; 7 nucleotides match TRBD2. The receptor was derived from a human donor with pancreatic ductal adenocarcinoma. The sequenced sample consisted of PBMCs. CDR3: CASSPSSGYNEQFF. CDR3 bases: TGTGCCAGCTCACCATCTAGCGGCTACAATGAGCAGTTCTTC.